This TCR beta chain emerged from a study of T cell responses to AZD1222 COVID-19 vaccine. Study summary: Second doses at about 4 or about 12 weeks were pooled.

Data came from immunoSEQ multiplex PCR; TCRdb stores just in-frame clones and leaves some out. The sample comprises approximately 67,000 clones, about nine tenths of which are singletons, and under 3% rests with the top ten. The trim removed 6 bases at V and 3 bases at J, leaving 3 bases unmatched. The CDR3 length is 13 residues. Looked up from germline, CDR1 is MNHEY and CDR2 is SVGEGT. Whole-study findings and limits: Recipients of two AZD1222 doses showed rising Spike-specific TCR breadth and depth. Donors were largely white British and mainly female; clonal diversity was possibly underestimated.

With regard to this clone: What it binds is unknown.

This rearrangement joins TRBV6-2 or TRBV6-3 to TRBJ1-2; 8 nucleotides line up with TRBD1. This TCR came from an adult in good health. The specimen was peripheral blood, collected on day 0 of AZD1222 vaccination. As DNA, the CDR3 is TGTGCCAGCAGCGTGGGACAGGACTATGGCTACACCTTC. It encodes CASSVGQDYGYTF.